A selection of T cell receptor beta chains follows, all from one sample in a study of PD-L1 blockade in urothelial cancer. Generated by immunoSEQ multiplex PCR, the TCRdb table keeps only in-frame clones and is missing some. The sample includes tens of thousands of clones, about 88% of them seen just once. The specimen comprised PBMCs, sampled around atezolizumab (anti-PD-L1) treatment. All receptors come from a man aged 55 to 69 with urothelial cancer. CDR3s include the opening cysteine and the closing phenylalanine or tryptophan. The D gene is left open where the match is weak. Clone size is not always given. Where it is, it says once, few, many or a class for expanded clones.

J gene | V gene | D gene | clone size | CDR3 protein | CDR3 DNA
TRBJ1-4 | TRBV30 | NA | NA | CAWSVSGQPFF | TGTGCCTGGAGTGTATCGGGACAACCGTTTTTT
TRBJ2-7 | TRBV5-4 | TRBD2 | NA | CASYSGSSGGSSYEQYF | TGTGCCAGCTATTCTGGGTCTAGCGGGGGATCTTCCTACGAGCAGTACTTC
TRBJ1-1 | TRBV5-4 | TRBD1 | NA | CASSYGARGQDTEAFF | TGTGCCAGCAGCTATGGCGCCAGGGGGCAGGACACTGAAGCTTTCTTT
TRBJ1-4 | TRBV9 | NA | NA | CASSGEGDEKLFF | TGTGCCAGCAGCGGAGAAGGGGATGAAAAACTGTTTTTT
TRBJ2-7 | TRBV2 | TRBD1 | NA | CASRGTESYEQYF | TGTGCCAGCAGGGGGACAGAATCCTACGAGCAGTACTTC
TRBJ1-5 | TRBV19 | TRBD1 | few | CASSRQGGQPQHF | TGTGCCAGTAGTCGTCAGGGGGGTCAGCCCCAGCATTTT
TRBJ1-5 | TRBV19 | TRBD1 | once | CASRSLGQGSNQPQHF | TGTGCCAGTAGATCATTAGGACAGGGGAGCAATCAGCCCCAGCATTTT
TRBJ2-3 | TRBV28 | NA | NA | CASSLGNRNTQYF | TGTGCCAGCAGTTTGGGCAATCGAAATACGCAGTATTTT
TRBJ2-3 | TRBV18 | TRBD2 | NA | CASSPPSGRALDTQYF | TGTGCCAGCTCACCACCTAGCGGGAGGGCCTTAGATACGCAGTATTTT
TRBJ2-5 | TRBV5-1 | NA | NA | CASSLAVGAIQETQYF | TGCGCCAGCAGCTTGGCTGTGGGGGCGATCCAAGAGACCCAGTACTTC
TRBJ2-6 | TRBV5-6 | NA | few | CASSLSVARANVLTF | TGTGCCAGCAGCTTGAGTGTGGCAAGGGCCAACGTCCTGACTTTC
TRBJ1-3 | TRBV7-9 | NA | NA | CASSLSDSGNTIYF | TGTGCCAGCAGCTTATCAGACTCTGGAAACACCATATATTTT
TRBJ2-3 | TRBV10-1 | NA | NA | CASSFPGTDTQYF | TGCGCCAGCAGCTTCCCGGGCACAGATACGCAGTATTTT
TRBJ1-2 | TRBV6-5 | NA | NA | CASRSGGGQGYGYTF | TGTGCCAGCAGAAGCGGGGGGGGGCAGGGCTATGGCTACACCTTC
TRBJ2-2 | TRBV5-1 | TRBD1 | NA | CASSLGTGGELFF | TGCGCCAGCAGCTTAGGGACAGGCGGGGAGCTGTTTTTT
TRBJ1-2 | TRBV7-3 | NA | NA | CASSLGGGLGYTF | TGTGCCAGCAGCTTAGGGGGAGGCCTAGGCTACACCTTC
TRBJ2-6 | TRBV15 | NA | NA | CATSRTLRAWTGANVLTF | TGTGCCACCAGCAGAACACTCAGGGCCTGGACTGGGGCCAACGTCCTGACTTTC
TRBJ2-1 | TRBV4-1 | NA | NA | CASSQDGGRSSSYNEQFF | TGCGCCAGCAGCCAAGACGGAGGCCGGTCCAGCTCCTACAATGAGCAGTTCTTC
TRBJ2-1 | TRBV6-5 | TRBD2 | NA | CASRQGLVGEQFF | TGTGCCAGCAGACAAGGACTAGTCGGTGAGCAGTTCTTC
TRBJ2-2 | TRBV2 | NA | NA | CASSGQITGELFF | TGTGCCAGCAGTGGCCAGATCACCGGGGAGCTGTTTTTT
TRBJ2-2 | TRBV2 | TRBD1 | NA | CASRVQGAGELFF | TGTGCCAGCAGGGTACAGGGGGCCGGGGAGCTGTTTTTT
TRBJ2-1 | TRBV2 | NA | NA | CASSEEAASYNEQFF | TGTGCCAGCAGTGAAGAGGCGGCTTCCTACAATGAGCAGTTCTTC
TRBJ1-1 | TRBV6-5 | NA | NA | CASSPRGSNTEAFF | TGTGCCAGCAGCCCCCGCGGCAGCAACACTGAAGCTTTCTTT
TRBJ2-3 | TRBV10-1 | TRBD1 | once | CASARDRHTDTQYF | TGCGCCAGCGCGCGGGACAGGCATACAGATACGCAGTATTTT
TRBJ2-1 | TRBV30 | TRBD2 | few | CAWNAAGGDNEQFF | TGTGCCTGGAATGCTGCGGGGGGCGACAATGAGCAGTTCTTC
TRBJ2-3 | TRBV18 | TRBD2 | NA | CASSPYLAESTDTQYF | TGTGCCAGCTCACCATACCTAGCGGAAAGCACAGATACGCAGTATTTT
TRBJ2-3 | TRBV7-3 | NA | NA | CASSYRALTDTQYF | TGTGCCAGCAGCTACAGGGCCCTAACAGATACGCAGTATTTT
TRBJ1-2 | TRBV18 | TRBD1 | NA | CASSPSRTGTDGYTF | TGTGCCAGCTCACCGAGCCGGACAGGGACTGATGGCTACACCTTC
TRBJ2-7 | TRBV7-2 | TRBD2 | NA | CASSLSLGLAGYYEQYF | TGTGCCAGCAGCTTATCCCTAGGGCTAGCGGGGTACTACGAGCAGTACTTC
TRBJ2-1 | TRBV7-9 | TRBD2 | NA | CASSLRLAVAYNEQFF | TGTGCCAGCAGCCTTCGACTAGCGGTAGCATACAATGAGCAGTTCTTC
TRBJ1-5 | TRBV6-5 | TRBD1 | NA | CASRRTGNDNQPQHF | TGTGCCAGCAGACGGACAGGGAATGACAATCAGCCCCAGCATTTT
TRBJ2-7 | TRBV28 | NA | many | CASSLETAEQYF | TGTGCCAGCAGTTTAGAGACAGCCGAGCAGTACTTC
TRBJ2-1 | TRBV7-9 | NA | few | CASSLGTANNEQFF | TGTGCCAGCAGCTTAGGAACAGCAAACAATGAGCAGTTCTTC
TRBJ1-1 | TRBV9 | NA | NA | CASSPGLGGTEAFF | TGTGCCAGCAGCCCGGGCCTCGGGGGCACTGAAGCTTTCTTT
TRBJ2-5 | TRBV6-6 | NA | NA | CASRLKVGGETQYF | TGTGCCAGCAGGTTAAAGGTGGGAGGAGAGACCCAGTACTTC
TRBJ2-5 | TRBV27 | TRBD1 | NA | CASSWRQGGETQYF | TGTGCCAGCAGTTGGAGACAGGGCGGAGAGACCCAGTACTTC
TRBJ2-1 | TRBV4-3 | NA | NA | CASSRLYNEQFF | TGCGCCAGCAGCCGACTGTACAATGAGCAGTTCTTC
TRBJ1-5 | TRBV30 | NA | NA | CAWRRTGRGQPQHF | TGTGCCTGGAGGAGGACTGGGAGGGGGCAGCCCCAGCATTTT
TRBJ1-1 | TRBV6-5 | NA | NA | CASSRVAGLNTEAFF | TGTGCCAGCAGTCGAGTAGCGGGGTTGAACACTGAAGCTTTCTTT
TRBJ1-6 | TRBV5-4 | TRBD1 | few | CASSPTGQGNSPLHF | TGTGCCAGCAGCCCAACCGGACAGGGTAATTCACCCCTCCACTTT
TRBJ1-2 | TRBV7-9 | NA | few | CASSLHLDGYTF | TGTGCCAGCAGCTTACACTTGGATGGCTACACCTTC
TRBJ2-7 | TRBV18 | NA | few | CASSPDNSYEQYF | TGTGCCAGCTCACCAGACAACTCCTACGAGCAGTACTTC
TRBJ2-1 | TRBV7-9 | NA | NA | CASSLEDNEQFF | TGTGCCAGCAGCCTTGAGGACAATGAGCAGTTCTTC
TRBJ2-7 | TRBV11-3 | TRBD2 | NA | CASSLDGRGGDEQYF | TGTGCCAGCAGCTTGGACGGGAGGGGAGGAGACGAGCAGTACTTC
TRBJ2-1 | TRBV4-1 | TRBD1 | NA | CASSQEDRFYNEQFF | TGCGCCAGCAGCCAAGAGGACAGGTTCTACAATGAGCAGTTCTTC
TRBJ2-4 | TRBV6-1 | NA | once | CASTFGGDKNIQYF | TGTGCCAGCACTTTCGGGGGAGACAAAAACATTCAGTACTTC
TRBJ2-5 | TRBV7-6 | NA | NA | CASSLVRRAIQETQYF | TGTGCCAGCAGCTTAGTTAGGAGGGCGATCCAAGAGACCCAGTACTTC
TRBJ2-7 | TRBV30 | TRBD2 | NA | CAWSAGTSGNYEQYF | TGTGCCTGGAGCGCCGGGACTAGCGGGAACTACGAGCAGTACTTC
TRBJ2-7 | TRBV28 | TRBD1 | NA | CASTLGDRAKSKQYF | TGTGCCAGCACTTTAGGGGACAGGGCAAAATCGAAGCAGTACTTC
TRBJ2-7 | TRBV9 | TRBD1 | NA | CASSVGQGAYEQYF | TGTGCCAGCAGCGTAGGACAGGGCGCGTACGAGCAGTACTTC